The entry that follows covers one T cell receptor beta chain sequence. Its antigen remains unknown. This sample was taken from a study of breast tumors, draining lymph nodes, adjacent tissues. TCRdb analysed the multiplex PCR reads with MiXCR anew, one entry per CDR3 protein. This table has approximately 40,000 distinct CDR3 sequences, roughly 36% appearing once. Broader study findings: Most tumor T cells seemingly derive from lymph node, then expand in tumor. The lymph node origin of tumor T cells was framed as consistent with a hypothesis, not demonstrated. Luminal-like breast cancer showed significantly greater tumor-nontumor repertoire similarity than basal-like breast cancer did. Tumor repertoires ranked between lymph nodes and nontumor tissue in diversity, with V and J gene preferences.

V was clipped by 0 bases and J by 7 bases; unmatched bases: 6. This CDR3 is built from 15 residues. Germline lookup yields CDR1 MGHRA and CDR2 YSYEKL. This TCR was recovered from a female donor with breast cancer. Some clones in this sample may be carry-over from other donors' samples. Sequencing was carried out using breast tumor tissue. This chain connects TRBV4-1 to TRBJ2-7, with 10 positions matching TRBD2. CDR3 sequence: CASSQDPSGRGEQYF. CDR3 nucleotide sequence: TGCGCCAGCAGCCAAGACCCTAGCGGGAGAGGTGAGCAGTACTTC.